This TCR beta chain was captured by sequencing in a study of blood T cell repertoires in COVID-19 (dated by TCRdb to the early 2020s). General notes on the study: Samples from collaborators originated in the United States, Italy and Spain and spanned both the acute and convalescent phases of COVID-19. Samples were obtained from the ongoing ImmuneRACE study (first 160 participants) and from 1,254 subjects provided by 6 global collaborators. Where HLA class I and class II types were available, the types were taken from metadata supplied by the sample provider, not from assay-based typing. The repertoires were released in a freely available public database meant as a resource for research on the immune response to SARS-CoV-2. The material from the prospective study consisted of cDNA or gDNA derived from T cells, B-cell-depleted T cells, or PBMCs. Subjects who had been exposed to COVID-19, were actively infected with it, or had recovered from it provided the deeply sampled blood TCRbeta repertoires that made up the dataset. Nearly every sample came with metadata listing a de-identified subject ID, COVID-19 status, age in years and sex. Paper-wide results and their limitations: The amount of clinical and demographic metadata varied by source and participant and was provided uncurated.

This clone was recorded once. No cognate antigen has been identified for it. Base qualities are not at hand, and no much larger clone is one base apart. Collaborating institutions collected whole blood in K2EDTA tubes following their own protocols. For TCRbeta analysis, collaborators shipped samples as frozen whole blood, isolated PBMCs, or DNA extracted from either of those sample types. The CDR3 runs 18 amino acids, cysteine and phenylalanine included. This entry keeps only the CDR3 DNA: 54 bases, framed from base 1. According to the germline V gene (reference sequence), CDR1 reads MNHEY and CDR2 reads SMNVEV. Germline trimming: 0 bases from V, 6 bases from J; junction bases outside gene matches: 9. The immunoSEQ Assay, a bias-controlled multiplex PCR, was used to amplify TCRbeta CDR3 regions from genomic DNA. The paper's data handling went like this. Within the assay, amplification of reference gene primers was used to estimate how many nucleated cells each sample contained. To quantify the absolute abundance of each unique TCRbeta CDR3 rearrangement, sequence reads were collapsed and filtered. For each sample, productive Simpson clonality was calculated as the square root of Simpson's diversity index across productive rearrangements. The source is immuneACCESS, and TCRdb retained only in-frame sequences with V and J called. Part of the clones is not carried over; for the studies checked, unresolved V genes explain less than half of this, and the remainder is unexplained. V and J calls and clone size are copied from that table; D and trimming were computed from the DNA. This sample gives 70,000 to 80,000 clones in total; 80% of them show up just once. The ten largest clonotypes hold about 12% of the sample.

The source material was peripheral blood. This receptor was identified in a human donor in a cohort sampled during active COVID-19. This sequence uses TRBV27 and TRBJ2-1; 12 central nucleotides agree with TRBD2. The base sequence is TGTGCCAGCAGTTTATCCCAAGGACTAGCGGGGATGGGCAATGAGCAGTTCTTC. It translates as CASSLSQGLAGMGNEQFF.